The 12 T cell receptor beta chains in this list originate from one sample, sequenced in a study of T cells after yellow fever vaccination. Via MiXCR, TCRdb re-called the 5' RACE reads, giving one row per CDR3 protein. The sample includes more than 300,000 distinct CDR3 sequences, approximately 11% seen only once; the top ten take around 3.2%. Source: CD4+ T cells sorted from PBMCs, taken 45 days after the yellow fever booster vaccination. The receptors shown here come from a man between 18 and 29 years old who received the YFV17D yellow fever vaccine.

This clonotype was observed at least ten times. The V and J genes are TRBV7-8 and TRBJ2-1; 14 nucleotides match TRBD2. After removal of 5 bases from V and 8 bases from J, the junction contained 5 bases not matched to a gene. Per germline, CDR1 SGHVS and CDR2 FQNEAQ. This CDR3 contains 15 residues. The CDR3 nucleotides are TGTGCCAGCAGCCCCCCGGGACTAGCGGGGGATGAGCAGTTCTTC. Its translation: CASSPPGLAGDEQFF.

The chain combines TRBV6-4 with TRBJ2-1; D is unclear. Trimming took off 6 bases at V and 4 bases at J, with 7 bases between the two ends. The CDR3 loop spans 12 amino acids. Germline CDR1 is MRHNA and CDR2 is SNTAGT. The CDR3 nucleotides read TGTGCCAGCAGAGGACCTTACAATGAGCAGTTCTTC. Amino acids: CASRGPYNEQFF.

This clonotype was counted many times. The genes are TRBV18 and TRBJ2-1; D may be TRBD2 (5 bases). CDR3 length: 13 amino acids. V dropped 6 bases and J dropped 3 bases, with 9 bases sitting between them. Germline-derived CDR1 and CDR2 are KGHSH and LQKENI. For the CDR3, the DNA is TGTGCCAGCTCCCGGGGTGGCTACAATGAGCAGTTCTTC. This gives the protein CASSRGGYNEQFF.

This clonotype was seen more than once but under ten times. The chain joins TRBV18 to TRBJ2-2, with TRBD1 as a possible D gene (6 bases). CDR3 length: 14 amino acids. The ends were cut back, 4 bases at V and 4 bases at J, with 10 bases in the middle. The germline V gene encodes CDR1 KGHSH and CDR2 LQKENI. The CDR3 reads CASSQTGSTGELFF. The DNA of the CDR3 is TGTGCCAGCTCACAGACAGGAAGCACCGGGGAGCTGTTTTTT.

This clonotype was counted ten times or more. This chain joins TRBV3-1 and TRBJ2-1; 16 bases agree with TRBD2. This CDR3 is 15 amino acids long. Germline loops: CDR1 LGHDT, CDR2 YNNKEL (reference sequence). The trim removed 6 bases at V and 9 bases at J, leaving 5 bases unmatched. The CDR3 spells CASRGTSGGAFEQFF. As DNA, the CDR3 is TGTGCCAGCAGGGGGACTAGCGGGGGGGCCTTTGAGCAGTTCTTC.

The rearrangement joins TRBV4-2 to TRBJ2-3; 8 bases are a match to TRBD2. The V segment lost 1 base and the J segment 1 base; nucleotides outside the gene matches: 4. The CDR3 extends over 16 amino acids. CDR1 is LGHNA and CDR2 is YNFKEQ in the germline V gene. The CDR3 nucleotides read TGTGCCAGCAGCCAAGGAAGCGGGGGACGCACAGATACGCAGTATTTT. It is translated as CASSQGSGGRTDTQYF.

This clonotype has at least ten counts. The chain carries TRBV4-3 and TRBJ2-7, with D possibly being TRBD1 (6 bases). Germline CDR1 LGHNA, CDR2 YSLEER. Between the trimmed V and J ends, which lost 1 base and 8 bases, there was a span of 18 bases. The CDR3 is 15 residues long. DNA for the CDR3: TGCGCCAGCAGCCAAGCTCCGCAAACAGGGTCCCAGCAGTACTTC. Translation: CASSQAPQTGSQQYF.

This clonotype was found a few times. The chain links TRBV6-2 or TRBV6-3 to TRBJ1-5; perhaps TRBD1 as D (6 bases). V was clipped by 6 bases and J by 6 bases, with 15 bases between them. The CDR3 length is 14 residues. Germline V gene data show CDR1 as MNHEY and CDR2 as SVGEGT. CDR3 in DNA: TGTGCCAGCAGGTTAGGACAGATCGTTCAGCCCCAGCATTTT. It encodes CASRLGQIVQPQHF.

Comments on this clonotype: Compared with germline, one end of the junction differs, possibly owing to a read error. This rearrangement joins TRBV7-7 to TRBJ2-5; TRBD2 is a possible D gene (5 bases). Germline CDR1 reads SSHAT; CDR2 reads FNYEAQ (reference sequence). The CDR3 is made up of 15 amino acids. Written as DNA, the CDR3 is TGTGCTAGCAGCTTAGGGCGGGCGGGCCAAGAGACCCAGTACTTC. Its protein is CASSLGRAGQETQYF.

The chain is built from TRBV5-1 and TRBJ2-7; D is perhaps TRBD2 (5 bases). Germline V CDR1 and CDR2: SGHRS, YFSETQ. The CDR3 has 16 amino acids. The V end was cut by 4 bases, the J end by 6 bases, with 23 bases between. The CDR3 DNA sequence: TGCGCCAGCAGCCCTTTTGGACCCGGAGGTTCTATCGAGCAGTACTTC. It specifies CASSPFGPGGSIEQYF.

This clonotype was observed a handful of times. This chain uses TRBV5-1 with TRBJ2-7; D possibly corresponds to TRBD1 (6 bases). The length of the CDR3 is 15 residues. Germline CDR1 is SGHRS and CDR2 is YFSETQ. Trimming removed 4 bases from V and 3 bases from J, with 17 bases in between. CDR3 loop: CASSGGPGAYYEQYF. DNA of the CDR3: TGCGCCAGCAGCGGGGGCCCCGGGGCTTACTACGAGCAGTACTTC. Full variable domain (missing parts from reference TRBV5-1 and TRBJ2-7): KAGVTQTPRYLIKTRGQQVTLSCSPISGHRSVSWYQQTPGQGLQFLFEYFSETQRNKGNFPGRFSGRQFSNSRSEMNVSTLELGDSALYLCASSGGPGAYYEQYFGPGTRLTVT.

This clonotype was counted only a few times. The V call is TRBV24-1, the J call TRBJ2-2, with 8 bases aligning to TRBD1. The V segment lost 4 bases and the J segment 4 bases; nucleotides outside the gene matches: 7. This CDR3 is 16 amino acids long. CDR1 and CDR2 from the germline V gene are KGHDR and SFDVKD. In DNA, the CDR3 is TGTGCCACCAGTGACCCGACAGGGGATGGCACCGGGGAGCTGTTTTTT. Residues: CATSDPTGDGTGELFF.